This is a list of T cell receptor beta chains from one sample in a study of T-cell reconstitution after alpha-beta-depleted transplantation in children. Via MiXCR, TCRdb re-called the PCR reads, giving one row per CDR3 protein. In the table there are approximately 130,000 distinct CDR3 sequences, approximately 8.7% of which are singletons. Here the sequenced sample was PBMCs, mostly from graft donor cells, taken 180 days after TCRalphabeta/CD19-depleted stem cell transplant. The receptors here all came from a girl under three years old who had a stem cell transplant for combined immunodeficiency, so the T cells may come from the graft donor. Each CDR3 is given with its conserved first and last residue. D genes are given only for firm matches. Some rows have no size entry. The others give once, few or many, or a class for an expanded clone.

>TRBD2|-|TRBJ2-7|TRBV20-1
TGCAGTGCTACCTGGCCGGGAGGGCCACCCGAGCAGTACTTC
CSATWPGGPPEQYF
>-|many|TRBJ2-7|TRBV12-3/TRBV12-4
TGTGCCAGCAGTAGAAGCTCCTACGAGCAGTACTTC
CASSRSSYEQYF
>-|few|TRBJ2-4|TRBV7-2
TGTGCCAGCAGCTTAGGTCCCAAAAACATTCAGTACTTC
CASSLGPKNIQYF
>-|few|TRBJ2-7|TRBV20-1
TGCAGTGCTGGAGGCAGGCGCTACGAGCAGTACTTC
CSAGGRRYEQYF
>-|few|TRBJ2-7|TRBV4-3
TGCGCCAGCAGCCAAGATTGGGGACACATCTACGAGCAGTACTTC
CASSQDWGHIYEQYF
>TRBD1|few|TRBJ2-1|TRBV6-1
TGTGCCAGCAGTGAAAGGGGGACAGGGGGATTTTATGAGCAGTTCTTC
CASSERGTGGFYEQFF
>TRBD1|few|TRBJ2-2|TRBV6-2/TRBV6-3
TGTGCCAGCAGTCAGGGGGCGGCCGGGGAGCTGTTTTTT
CASSQGAAGELFF
>-|many|TRBJ2-1|TRBV7-2
TGTGCCAGCAGCTTCTCCGGGGTCAACAATGAGCAGTTCTTC
CASSFSGVNNEQFF
>-|-|TRBJ1-5|TRBV6-1
TGTGCCAGCAGTGAGGGTTATAGCAATCAGCCCCAGCATTTT
CASSEGYSNQPQHF
>TRBD1|many|TRBJ2-1|TRBV9
TGTGCCAGCAGCGTAGAGAACAGGGGGTATTACAATGAGCAGTTCTTC
CASSVENRGYYNEQFF
>-|few|TRBJ2-7|TRBV27
TGTGCCAGCAGTCGCCTTGGGGAGTTATTTTACGAGCAGTACTTC
CASSRLGELFYEQYF
>TRBD1|-|TRBJ2-3|TRBV20-1
TGCAGTGCTAGAGGAACAGGGGTAGATACGCAGTATTTT
CSARGTGVDTQYF
>-|-|TRBJ2-5|TRBV6-5
TGTGCCAGCAGTTACTGTGGTGACGGGAGAACAGAGACCCAGTACTTC
CASSYCGDGRTETQYF
>TRBD2|many|TRBJ2-1|TRBV29-1
TGCAGCGTTGAGGGGAGCTCTAGCGGGGGTTGGGACAATGAGCAGTTCTTC
CSVEGSSSGGWDNEQFF
>-|-|TRBJ2-7|TRBV30
TGTGCCTGGAGTATGGGTTCCTACGAGCAGTACTTC
CAWSMGSYEQYF
>-|many|TRBJ2-5|TRBV10-3
TGTGCCATCAGTGAGTCGAGGGACATAGGAGAGACCCAGTACTTC
CAISESRDIGETQYF
>-|-|TRBJ2-2|TRBV7-2
TGTGCCAGCAGCAAGTGGGGGGACAGAGGGGAGCTGTTTTTT
CASSKWGDRGELFF
>-|many|TRBJ1-3|TRBV7-2
TGTGCCAGCAGCCCACAACCCTCTGGAAACACCATATATTTT
CASSPQPSGNTIYF
>-|many|TRBJ2-1|TRBV15
TGTGCCACCAGACATCCCTCAGAAAATGAGCAGTTCTTC
CATRHPSENEQFF
>-|few|TRBJ1-2|TRBV3-1
TGTGCCAGCAGCCAAGAGGCTCTCCTTAACTATGGCTACACCTTC
CASSQEALLNYGYTF
>TRBD2|-|TRBJ2-5|TRBV15
TGTGCCACGGTAGCGGGAGGGAGGCAAGAGACCCAGTACTTC
CATVAGGRQETQYF
>TRBD2|many|TRBJ2-3|TRBV29-1
TGCAGCGTGCTGACTAGCGGGTGGACAGATACGCAGTATTTT
CSVLTSGWTDTQYF
>TRBD2|few|TRBJ2-2|TRBV5-1
TGCGCCAGCAGGCCGACTAGCGGGACTTTCACCGGGGAGCTGTTTTTT
CASRPTSGTFTGELFF